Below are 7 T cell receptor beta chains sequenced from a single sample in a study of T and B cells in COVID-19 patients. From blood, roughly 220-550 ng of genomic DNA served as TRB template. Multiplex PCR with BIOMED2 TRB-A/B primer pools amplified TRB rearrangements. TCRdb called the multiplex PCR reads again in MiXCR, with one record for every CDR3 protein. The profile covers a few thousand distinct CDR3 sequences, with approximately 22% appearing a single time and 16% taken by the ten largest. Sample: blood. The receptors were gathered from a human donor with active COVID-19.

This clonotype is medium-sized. The CDR3: CAINSGSNVLTF. The DNA for the CDR3 is TGTGCCATCAATTCGGGGTCCAACGTCCTGACTTTC. The chain employs TRBV10-3 and TRBJ2-6; a weak D match, TRBD2 (5 bases). The CDR3 totals 12 residues. Germline values: CDR1 ENHRY, CDR2 SYGVKD. V was shortened by 7 bases and J by 8 bases, with 9 bases between the two germline ends.

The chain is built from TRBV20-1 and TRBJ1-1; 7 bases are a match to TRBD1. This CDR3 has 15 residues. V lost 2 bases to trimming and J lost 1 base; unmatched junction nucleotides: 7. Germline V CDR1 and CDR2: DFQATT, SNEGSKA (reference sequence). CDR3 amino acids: CSARRGGYTNTEAFF. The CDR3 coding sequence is TGCAGTGCTAGAAGAGGGGGCTATACGAACACTGAAGCTTTCTTT.

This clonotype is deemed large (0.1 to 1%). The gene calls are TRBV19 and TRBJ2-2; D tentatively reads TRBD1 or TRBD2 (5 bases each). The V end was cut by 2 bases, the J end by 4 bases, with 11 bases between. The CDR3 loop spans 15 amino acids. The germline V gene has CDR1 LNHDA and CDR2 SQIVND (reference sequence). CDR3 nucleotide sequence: TGTGCCAGTAGTATACAGGGACGGGTCACCGGGGAGCTGTTTTTT. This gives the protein CASSIQGRVTGELFF.

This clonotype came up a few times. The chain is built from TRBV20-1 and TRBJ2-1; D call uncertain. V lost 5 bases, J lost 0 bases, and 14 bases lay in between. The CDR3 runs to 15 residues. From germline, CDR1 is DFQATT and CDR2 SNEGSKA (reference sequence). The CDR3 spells CSAPVTTASYNEQFF. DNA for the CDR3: TGCAGTGCTCCGGTTACGACTGCCTCCTACAATGAGCAGTTCTTC.

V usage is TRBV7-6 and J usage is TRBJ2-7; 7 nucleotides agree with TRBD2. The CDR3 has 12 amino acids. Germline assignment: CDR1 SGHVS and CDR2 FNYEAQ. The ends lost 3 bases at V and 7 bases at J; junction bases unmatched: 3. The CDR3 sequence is CASSLTSREQYF. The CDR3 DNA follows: TGTGCCAGCAGCTTGACTAGCCGGGAGCAGTACTTC.

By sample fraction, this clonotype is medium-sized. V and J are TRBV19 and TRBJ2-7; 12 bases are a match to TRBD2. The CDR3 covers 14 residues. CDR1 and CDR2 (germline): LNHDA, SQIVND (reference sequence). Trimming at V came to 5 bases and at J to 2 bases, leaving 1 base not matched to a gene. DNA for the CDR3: TGTGCCAGTAGTCGGACTAGCGGGGCCTACGAGCAGTACTTC. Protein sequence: CASSRTSGAYEQYF.

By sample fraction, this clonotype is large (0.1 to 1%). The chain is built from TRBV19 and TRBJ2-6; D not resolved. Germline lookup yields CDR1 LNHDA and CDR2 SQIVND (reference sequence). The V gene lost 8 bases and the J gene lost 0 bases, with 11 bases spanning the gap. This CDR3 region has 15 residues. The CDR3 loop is CASLTVRSGANVLTF. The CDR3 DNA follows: TGTGCCAGTTTGACCGTTCGCTCTGGGGCCAACGTCCTGACTTTC. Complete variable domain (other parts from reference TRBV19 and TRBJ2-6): DGGITQSPKYLFRKEGQNVTLSCEQNLNHDAMYWYRQDPGQGLRLIYYSQIVNDFQKGDIAEGYSVSREKKESFPLTVTSAQKNPTAFYLCASLTVRSGANVLTFGAGSRLTVL.